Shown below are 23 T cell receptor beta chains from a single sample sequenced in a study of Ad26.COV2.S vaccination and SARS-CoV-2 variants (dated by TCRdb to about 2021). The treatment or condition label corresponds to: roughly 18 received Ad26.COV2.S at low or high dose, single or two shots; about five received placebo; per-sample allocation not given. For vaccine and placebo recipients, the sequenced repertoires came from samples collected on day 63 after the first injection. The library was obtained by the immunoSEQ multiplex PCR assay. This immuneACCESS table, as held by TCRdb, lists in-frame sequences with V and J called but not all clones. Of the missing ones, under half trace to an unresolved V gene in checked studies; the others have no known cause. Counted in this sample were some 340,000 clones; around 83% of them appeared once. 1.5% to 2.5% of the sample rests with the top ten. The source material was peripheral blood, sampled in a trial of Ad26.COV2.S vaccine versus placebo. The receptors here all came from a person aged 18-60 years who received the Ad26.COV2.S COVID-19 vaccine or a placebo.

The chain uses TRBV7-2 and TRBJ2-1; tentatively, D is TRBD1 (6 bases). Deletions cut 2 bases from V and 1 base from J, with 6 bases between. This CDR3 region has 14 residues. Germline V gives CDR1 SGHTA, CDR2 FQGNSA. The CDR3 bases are TGTGCCAGCAGCTTACAGGGGTCCTACAATGAGCAGTTCTTC. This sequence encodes CASSLQGSYNEQFF.

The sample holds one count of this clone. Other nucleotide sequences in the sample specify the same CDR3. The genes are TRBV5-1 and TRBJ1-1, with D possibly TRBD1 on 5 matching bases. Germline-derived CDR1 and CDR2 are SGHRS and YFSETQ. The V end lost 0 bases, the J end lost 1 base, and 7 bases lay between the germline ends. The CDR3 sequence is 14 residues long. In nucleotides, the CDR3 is TGCGCCAGCAGCTTGGACGGGACGAACACTGAAGCTTTCTTT. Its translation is CASSLDGTNTEAFF.

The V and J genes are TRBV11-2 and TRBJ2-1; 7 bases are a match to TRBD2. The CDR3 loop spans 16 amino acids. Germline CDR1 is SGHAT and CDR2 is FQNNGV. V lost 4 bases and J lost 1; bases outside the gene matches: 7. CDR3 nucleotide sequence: TGTGCCAGCAGCTCTCCCCTAGCGGCGTCCTACAATGAGCAGTTCTTC. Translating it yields CASSSPLAASYNEQFF.

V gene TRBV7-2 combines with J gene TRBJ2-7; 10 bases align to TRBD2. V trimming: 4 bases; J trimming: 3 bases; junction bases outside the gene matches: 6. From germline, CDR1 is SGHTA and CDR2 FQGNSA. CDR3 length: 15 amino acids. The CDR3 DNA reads TGTGCCAGCAGCTGGGAAGCGGGGGGGCGCTACGAGCAGTACTTC. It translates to CASSWEAGGRYEQYF.

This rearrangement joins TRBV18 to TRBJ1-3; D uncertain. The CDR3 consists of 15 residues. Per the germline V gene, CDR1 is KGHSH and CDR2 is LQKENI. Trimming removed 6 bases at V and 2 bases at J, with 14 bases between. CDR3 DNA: TGTGCCAGCTCCCCGGCCCAGCAAGCTGGAAACACCATATATTTT. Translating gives CASSPAQQAGNTIYF.

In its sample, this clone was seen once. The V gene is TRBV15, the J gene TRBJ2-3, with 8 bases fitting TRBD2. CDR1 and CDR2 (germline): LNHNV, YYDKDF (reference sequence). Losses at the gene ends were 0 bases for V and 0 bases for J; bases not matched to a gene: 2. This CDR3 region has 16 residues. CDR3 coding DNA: TGTGCCACCAGCAGAGATACTAGCGGTAGCACAGATACGCAGTATTTT. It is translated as CATSRDTSGSTDTQYF.

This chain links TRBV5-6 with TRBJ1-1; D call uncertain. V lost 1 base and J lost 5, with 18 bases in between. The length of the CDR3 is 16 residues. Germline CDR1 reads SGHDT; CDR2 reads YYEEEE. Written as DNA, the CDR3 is TGTGCCAGCAGCTTGAGGTTCGGTGAAAGGGATACTGAAGCTTTCTTT. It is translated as CASSLRFGERDTEAFF.

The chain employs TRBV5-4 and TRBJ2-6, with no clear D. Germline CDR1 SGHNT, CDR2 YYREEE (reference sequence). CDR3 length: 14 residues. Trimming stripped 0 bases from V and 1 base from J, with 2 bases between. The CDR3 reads CASSLESGANVLTF. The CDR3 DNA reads TGTGCCAGCAGCTTGGAGTCTGGGGCCAACGTCCTGACTTTC.

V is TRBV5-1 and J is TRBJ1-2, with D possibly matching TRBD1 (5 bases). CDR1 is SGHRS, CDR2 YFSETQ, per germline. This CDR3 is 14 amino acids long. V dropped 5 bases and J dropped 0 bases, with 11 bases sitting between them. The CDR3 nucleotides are TGCGCCAGCAGACAGGTAGTCGCTAACTATGGCTACACCTTC. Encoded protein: CASRQVVANYGYTF. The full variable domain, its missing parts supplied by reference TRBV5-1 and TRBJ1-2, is KAGVTQTPRYLIKTRGQQVTLSCSPISGHRSVSWYQQTPGQGLQFLFEYFSETQRNKGNFPGRFSGRQFSNSRSEMNVSTLELGDSALYLCASRQVVANYGYTFGSGTRLTVV.

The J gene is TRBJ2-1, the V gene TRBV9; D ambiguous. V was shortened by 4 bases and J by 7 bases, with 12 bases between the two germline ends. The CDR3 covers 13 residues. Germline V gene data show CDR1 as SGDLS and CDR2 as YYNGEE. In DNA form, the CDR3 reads TGTGCCAGCAGCCCCCGGACGGATAATGAGCAGTTCTTC. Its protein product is CASSPRTDNEQFF.

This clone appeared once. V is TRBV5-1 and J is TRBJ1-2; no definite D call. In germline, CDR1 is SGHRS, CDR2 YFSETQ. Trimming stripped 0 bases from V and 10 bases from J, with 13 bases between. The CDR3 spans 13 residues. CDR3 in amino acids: CASSLEGVGAYTF. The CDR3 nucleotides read TGCGCCAGCAGCTTGGAGGGAGTAGGTGCCTACACCTTC.

The CDR3 nucleotides are TGTGCCAGCAGCGTAGAACCAGGGGGCACCTATGGCTACACCTTC. The encoded protein is CASSVEPGGTYGYTF. The rearrangement joins TRBV9 to TRBJ1-2; 8 positions match TRBD1. Germline values: CDR1 SGDLS, CDR2 YYNGEE. The CDR3 has 15 amino acids. With 0 bases clipped from V and 4 bases from J, the junction kept 5 bases outside the gene matches.

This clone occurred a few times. CDR3 loop: CASSYSRRSTYEQYF. The CDR3 DNA reads TGTGCCAGCAGTTACTCACGGCGCAGCACCTACGAGCAGTACTTC. This chain joins TRBV6-6 and TRBJ2-7; D gene uncertain. Germline loops: CDR1 MNHNY, CDR2 SVGAGI (reference sequence). The CDR3 is 15 amino acids. V was clipped by 0 bases and J by 2 bases, with 11 bases between them.

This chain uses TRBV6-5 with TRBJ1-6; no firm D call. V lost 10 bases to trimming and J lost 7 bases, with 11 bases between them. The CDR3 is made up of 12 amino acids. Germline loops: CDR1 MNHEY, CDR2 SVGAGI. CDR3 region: CATRRLNSPLHF. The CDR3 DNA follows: TGTGCCACTCGACGGTTAAATTCACCCCTCCACTTT.

In DNA form, the CDR3 reads TGCGCCAGCAGCTTGGACGACAATTCACCCCTCCACTTT. Translating it yields CASSLDDNSPLHF. J is TRBJ1-6 and V is TRBV5-1; D is ambiguous. CDR1 is SGHRS and CDR2 is YFSETQ in the germline V gene. The CDR3 consists of 13 residues. V was shortened by 0 bases and J by 7 bases, with 5 bases between the two germline ends. Full variable domain (rest looked up from reference TRBV5-1 and TRBJ1-6): KAGVTQTPRYLIKTRGQQVTLSCSPISGHRSVSWYQQTPGQGLQFLFEYFSETQRNKGNFPGRFSGRQFSNSRSEMNVSTLELGDSALYLCASSLDDNSPLHFGNGTRLTVT.

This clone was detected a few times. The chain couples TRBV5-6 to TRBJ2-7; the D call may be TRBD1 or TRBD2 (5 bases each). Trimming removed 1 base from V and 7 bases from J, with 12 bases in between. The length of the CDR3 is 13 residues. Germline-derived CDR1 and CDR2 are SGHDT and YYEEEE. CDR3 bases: TGTGCCAGCAGCTTGAGGGACCTGGATGAGCAGTACTTC. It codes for CASSLRDLDEQYF.

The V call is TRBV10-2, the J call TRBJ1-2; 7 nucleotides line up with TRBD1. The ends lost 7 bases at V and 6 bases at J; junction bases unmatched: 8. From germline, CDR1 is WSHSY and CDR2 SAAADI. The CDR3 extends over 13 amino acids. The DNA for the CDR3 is TGCGCCAGCACCCAAGGGACAGCTAATGGCTACACCTTC. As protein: CASTQGTANGYTF.

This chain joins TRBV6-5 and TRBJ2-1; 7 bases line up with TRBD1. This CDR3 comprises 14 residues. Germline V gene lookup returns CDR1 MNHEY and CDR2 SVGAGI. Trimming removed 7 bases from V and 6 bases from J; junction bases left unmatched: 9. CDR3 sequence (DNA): TGTGCCAGCACCCGACCGGGACAGCTCAATGAGCAGTTCTTC. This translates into CASTRPGQLNEQFF.

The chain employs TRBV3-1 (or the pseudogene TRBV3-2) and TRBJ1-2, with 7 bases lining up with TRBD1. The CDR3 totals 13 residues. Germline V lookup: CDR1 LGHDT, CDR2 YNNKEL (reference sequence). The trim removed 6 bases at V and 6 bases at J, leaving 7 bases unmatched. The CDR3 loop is CASSRQGLDGYTF. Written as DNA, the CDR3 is TGTGCCAGCAGTCGACAGGGTTTGGATGGCTACACCTTC.

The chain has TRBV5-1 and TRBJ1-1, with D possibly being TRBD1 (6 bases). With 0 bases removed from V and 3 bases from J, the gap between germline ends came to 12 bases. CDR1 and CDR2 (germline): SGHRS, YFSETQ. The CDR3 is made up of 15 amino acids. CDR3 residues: CASSLGDGQYTEAFF. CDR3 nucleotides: TGCGCCAGCAGCTTGGGGGATGGACAGTACACTGAAGCTTTCTTT.

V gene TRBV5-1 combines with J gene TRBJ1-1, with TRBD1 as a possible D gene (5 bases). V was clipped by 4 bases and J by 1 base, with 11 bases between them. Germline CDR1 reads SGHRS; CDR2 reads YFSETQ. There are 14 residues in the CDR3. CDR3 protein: CASSGPTGNTEAFF. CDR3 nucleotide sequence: TGCGCCAGCAGCGGACCCACAGGGAACACTGAAGCTTTCTTT.

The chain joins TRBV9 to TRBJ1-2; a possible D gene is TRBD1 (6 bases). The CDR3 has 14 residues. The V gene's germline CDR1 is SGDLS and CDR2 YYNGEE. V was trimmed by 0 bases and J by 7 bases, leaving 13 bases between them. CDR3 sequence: CASSVDPPGVGYTF. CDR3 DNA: TGTGCCAGCAGCGTAGACCCCCCAGGGGTTGGCTACACCTTC.

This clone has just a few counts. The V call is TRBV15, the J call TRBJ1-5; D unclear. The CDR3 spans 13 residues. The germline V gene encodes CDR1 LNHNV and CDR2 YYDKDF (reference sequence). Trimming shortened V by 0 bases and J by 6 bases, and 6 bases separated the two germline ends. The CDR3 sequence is CATSRDMSQPQHF. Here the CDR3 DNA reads TGTGCCACCAGCAGAGATATGAGTCAGCCCCAGCATTTT.